This TCR beta chain emerged from a study of blood T cell repertoires in COVID-19. For the study at large: In each case, the material was cDNA or gDNA derived from T cells, B-cell-depleted T cells, or PBMCs.

Per the original methods: Estimation of nucleated cell counts was performed using reference gene primer amplification. Method: immunoSEQ multiplex PCR; TCRdb's copy keeps in-frame clones and lacks some. V, J and clone size were drawn from that table, and D and trimming were deduced from the DNA. The sample holds some 160,000 clones; about 85% are singletons and the top ten take roughly 8%. The CDR3 contains 13 residues. Trimming cost V 6 bases and J 3 bases; bases outside gene matches: 1. CDR1 LNHDA and CDR2 SQIVND come from the germline V gene (reference sequence). The source material was PBMCs or T cells enriched from blood (not recorded which). The J gene is TRBJ1-1, the V gene TRBV19; 10 bases are shared with TRBD1. The clonotype originates from a woman between 50 and 59 years old who had recovered from COVID-19. As DNA, the CDR3 is TGTGCCAGTAGGGACAGGGGGTACACTGAAGCTTTCTTT. It codes for CASRDRGYTEAFF.